This record looks at one T cell receptor beta chain sequence and its context. Time point indicated: week 3, after first cycle of checkpoint inhibitor. Disease control meant complete response, partial response or stable disease at 12 weeks. Every bulk PBMC sample received the same 350 ng of DNA. Here immunoSEQ multiplex PCR was the method, and the copy in TCRdb shows in-frame clones only, minus some. This table holds over 12,000 clones, about 83% found once. This record belongs to a study of blood T cell dynamics during melanoma immunotherapy. Study information: Metastatic melanoma patients received first-line pembrolizumab or nivolumab plus ipilimumab.

The specimen was blood, collected from a patient treated with checkpoint blockade. This receptor was identified in a human donor with melanoma.

The DNA for the CDR3 is TGTGCCAGCAGGTCCGGGGACAGGGACACTGAAGCTTTCTTT. Its protein is CASRSGDRDTEAFF. This chain connects TRBV7-8 to TRBJ1-1; 9 bases map to TRBD1. This CDR3 spans 14 amino acids. V trimming: 6 bases; J trimming: 3 bases; junction bases outside the gene matches: 5. CDR1 and CDR2 (germline): SGHVS, FQNEAQ.